This T cell receptor beta chain is drawn from a study of CD8 T cells in ankylosing spondylitis. Using quantitative 5'-RACE with molecular barcodes, the authors made TCR beta libraries. TCRdb reprocessed the 5' RACE reads with MiXCR, giving one entry per CDR3 protein. The table lists just under 550,000 distinct CDR3 sequences, about 13% of them singletons. Overall study results and limits: Ankylosing spondylitis blood appeared to be characterized by a TCR beta motif of under ten highly homologous variants. CD8+ cells made up the disease-linked clones, which were relatively rare in peripheral blood. As reported, disease-linked clones showed significant enrichment in matched ankylosing spondylitis synovial fluid. Certain motif variants had earlier been reported in reactive arthritis synovial fluid and blood.

This clonotype was found a few times. Its antigen is as yet unknown. Per germline, CDR1 PRHDT and CDR2 FYEKMQ (reference sequence). J lost 1 base, V lost 6 bases, and 10 bases had no gene match. The CDR3 loop spans 16 amino acids. The rearrangement links TRBV13 to TRBJ2-3, with TRBD1 matching 7 bases. The receptor's source is a male donor with ankylosing spondylitis. Sequencing used blood, either unsorted or a sorted T cell fraction (not recorded which). This chain's CDR3 is CASSRPGGDRTDTQYF. CDR3 sequence (DNA): TGTGCCAGCAGTCGTCCAGGGGGTGACCGCACAGATACGCAGTATTTT. The full variable domain, with the rest looked up from reference TRBV13 and TRBJ2-3, is AAGVIQSPRHLIKEKRETATLKCYPIPRHDTVYWYQQGPGQDPQFLISFYEKMQSDKGSIPDRFSAQQFSDYHSELNMSSLELGDSALYFCASSRPGGDRTDTQYFGPGTRLTVL.